This TCR beta chain was profiled in a study of T cells in Graves' hyperthyroidism and ophthalmopathy. Amplification targeted TCR beta CDR3 regions from RNA transcripts. HTBI primers were employed in a first-round RT-PCR of the TCR CDR3. TCRdb ran MiXCR on the multiplex PCR reads and lists one entry per CDR3 protein. The top ten hold 5.8% of the sample, which has some 600,000 distinct CDR3 sequences, about 15% seen once. The ends lost 5 bases at V and 2 bases at J; junction bases unmatched: 12. CDR1 LGHNA and CDR2 YSLEER come from the germline V gene. The CDR3 totals 16 residues. Ten or more counts support this clonotype.

The chain uses TRBV4-3 and TRBJ2-7, with TRBD2 matching over 7 bases. The sample taken for sequencing was blood. This TCR came from a woman younger than 45 with Graves' hyperthyroidism that later progressed to Graves' ophthalmopathy. The CDR3 region has the DNA TGCGCCAGCAGCGGACTGAGCCGCAGCGGGACCTACGAGCAGTACTTC. Encoded protein: CASSGLSRSGTYEQYF.